This TCR beta chain was found in a study of blood T cell repertoires in COVID-19. Study information: The United States, Italy and Spain were the sources of the acute and convalescent COVID-19 samples. In each case, the material was cDNA or gDNA derived from T cells, B-cell-depleted T cells, or PBMCs.

The V gene's germline CDR1 is MDHEN and CDR2 SYDVKM. The V end lost 9 bases, the J end lost 5 bases, and 22 bases lay between the germline ends. CDR3 length equals 15 residues. Per the authors' pipeline: Quantification of nucleated cells was approximated via reference gene primer amplification. Data came from immunoSEQ multiplex PCR; TCRdb stores just in-frame clones and leaves some out. V, J and clone size are taken as reported in that table, and D and trimming were inferred from the DNA itself. Of 20,000 to 30,000 clones listed, over 85% are singletons. The sequenced material came from peripheral blood. The source is a human donor with active COVID-19. The donor label of this sample is uncertain. The chain employs TRBV28 and TRBJ2-5; maybe TRBD1 (6 bases). This chain's CDR3 is CASFPGSGQGETQYF. CDR3 coding DNA: TGTGCCAGTTTCCCAGGCTCCGGGCAGGGGGAGACCCAGTACTTC.